Listed below are T cell receptor beta chains from one sample, sequenced in a study of cytomegalovirus exposure and HLA in healthy donors. This table comes from immunoSEQ multiplex PCR, and its TCRdb copy is limited to in-frame clones, with some not included. Here the sample table reports 60,000 to 70,000 clones. What was sequenced was PBMCs. The receptors stem from a boy aged 10-17 years in good health and CMV-seronegative. The CDR3 runs from the conserved cysteine through the conserved F or W. The D gene is left open where the match is weak. A clone size is listed for some rows: how often the clone was seen (once, few, many), or a class if it is expanded.

abundance	v_gene	d_gene	j_gene	CDR3aa	CDR3nt
NA	TRBV6-1	TRBD1	TRBJ2-7	CAGRGTGSYEQYF	TGTGCCGGGCGAGGGACAGGATCCTACGAGCAGTACTTC
NA	TRBV7-9	NA	TRBJ2-5	CASSRAGFQETQYF	TGTGCCAGCAGCAGAGCGGGCTTCCAAGAGACCCAGTACTTC
NA	TRBV5-5	NA	TRBJ1-3	CASSLAGTSSGNTIYF	TGTGCCAGCAGCTTGGCCGGGACAAGCTCTGGAAACACCATATATTTT
NA	TRBV6-6	NA	TRBJ1-4	CASSYSGRGEKLFF	TGTGCCAGCAGTTACTCCGGTCGGGGTGAAAAACTGTTTTTT
NA	TRBV30	TRBD2	TRBJ2-1	CAWEIAGGRYNEQFF	TGTGCCTGGGAGATAGCGGGAGGGCGATACAATGAGCAGTTCTTC
NA	TRBV2	TRBD1	TRBJ2-7	CASTNRGSEQYF	TGTGCCAGCACAAACAGGGGTAGCGAGCAGTACTTC
NA	TRBV4-1	TRBD1	TRBJ1-3	CASSPRPDRGARRSGNTIYF	TGCGCCAGCAGCCCTCGACCCGACAGGGGGGCGCGGCGATCTGGAAACACCATATATTTT
NA	TRBV5-4	NA	TRBJ2-3	CASSRGSDTQYF	TGTGCCAGCAGCCGGGGGTCAGATACGCAGTATTTT
NA	TRBV5-8	NA	TRBJ1-1	CASSENTNTEAFF	TGTGCCAGCAGCGAAAACACGAACACTGAAGCTTTCTTT
NA	TRBV30	TRBD1	TRBJ1-6	CAWSRSGQGDSPLHF	TGTGCCTGGAGCCGGTCGGGACAGGGGGACTCACCCCTCCACTTT
NA	TRBV5-1	TRBD1	TRBJ1-2	CASSQRPGQGNGYTF	TGCGCCAGCAGCCAGCGACCTGGACAGGGGAATGGCTACACCTTC
NA	TRBV4-1	NA	TRBJ2-1	CASSTPVADEQFF	TGCGCCAGCAGCACCCCTGTAGCAGATGAGCAGTTCTTC
NA	TRBV19	NA	TRBJ1-1	CASSPMGEDMGTEAFF	TGTGCCAGTAGTCCGATGGGGGAGGACATGGGGACTGAAGCTTTCTTT
NA	TRBV2	NA	TRBJ2-2	CASSSAGPNTGELFF	TGTGCCAGCAGTTCGGCGGGACCGAACACCGGGGAGCTGTTTTTT
NA	TRBV4-1	TRBD2	TRBJ2-7	CASSQRVAGDYEQYF	TGCGCCAGCAGCCAACGGGTAGCGGGGGACTACGAGCAGTACTTC
NA	TRBV20-1	NA	TRBJ1-1	CSSPLNTEAFF	TGCAGTTCCCCTTTGAACACTGAAGCTTTCTTT
NA	TRBV5-6	TRBD2	TRBJ2-7	CASSLVLADHEQYF	TGTGCCAGCAGCTTGGTCCTAGCGGATCACGAGCAGTACTTC
NA	TRBV4-1	NA	TRBJ1-3	CASSQDIGHGNTIYF	TGCGCCAGCAGCCAAGATATTGGGCACGGAAACACCATATATTTT
medium-sized	TRBV12-5	NA	TRBJ2-6	CASGFGGTGANVLTF	TGTGCTAGTGGTTTCGGAGGTACCGGGGCCAACGTCCTGACTTTC
NA	TRBV7-6	NA	TRBJ2-4	CASSLSLAKNIQYF	TGTGCCAGCAGCTTATCTCTAGCCAAAAACATTCAGTACTTC
NA	TRBV7-6	TRBD2	TRBJ2-1	CASSFGTSGRGAYNEQFF	TGTGCCAGCAGCTTCGGGACTAGCGGGAGGGGCGCCTACAATGAGCAGTTCTTC
NA	TRBV6-4	NA	TRBJ2-2	CASSDEESGELFF	TGTGCCAGCAGTGATGAGGAGAGCGGGGAGCTGTTTTTT
NA	TRBV19	NA	TRBJ1-1	CASRADEFGYINTEAFF	TGTGCCAGTAGAGCCGACGAGTTCGGGTACATCAACACTGAAGCTTTCTTT
NA	TRBV30	NA	TRBJ1-6	CAWNLQVSPLHF	TGTGCCTGGAATTTACAGGTTTCACCCCTCCACTTT
NA	TRBV7-3	NA	TRBJ1-2	CASSLHTGSRDGYTF	TGTGCCAGCAGCCTGCATACAGGGAGTCGAGATGGCTACACCTTC
NA	TRBV5-1	TRBD1	TRBJ2-1	CASSHNLDRGDNEQFF	TGCGCCAGCAGCCACAATTTGGACAGGGGAGACAATGAGCAGTTCTTC
NA	TRBV5-1	NA	TRBJ2-2	CASSLGQTGELFF	TGCGCCAGCAGCCTCGGACAGACCGGGGAGCTGTTTTTT
NA	TRBV30	NA	TRBJ2-3	CAWSGLAGFRDTQYF	TGTGCCTGGAGCGGTCTGGCGGGGTTTAGAGATACGCAGTATTTT
NA	TRBV18	NA	TRBJ2-7	CASSNQNYEQYF	TGTGCCAGCTCCAACCAGAACTACGAGCAGTACTTC
NA	TRBV6-5	TRBD2	TRBJ2-1	CASSYSALAGGNEQFF	TGTGCCAGCAGTTACTCAGCCCTAGCGGGAGGCAATGAGCAGTTCTTC
NA	TRBV2	NA	TRBJ1-5	CASSEARGARNQPQHF	TGTGCCAGCAGTGAAGCGCGGGGGGCTCGAAATCAGCCCCAGCATTTT
NA	TRBV7-8	NA	TRBJ2-7	CASSLGAGSYEQYF	TGTGCCAGCAGCTTGGGGGCAGGGTCCTACGAGCAGTACTTC
NA	TRBV29-1	TRBD1	TRBJ2-7	CSVRSRGPYEQYF	TGCAGCGTGCGGAGCAGGGGGCCCTACGAGCAGTACTTC
NA	TRBV5-1	NA	TRBJ2-2	CASSGMTGNTGELFF	TGCGCCAGCAGCGGAATGACAGGGAACACCGGGGAGCTGTTTTTT
NA	TRBV9	NA	TRBJ1-2	CASSVEGGGIYGYTF	TGTGCCAGCAGCGTGGAGGGCGGGGGGATCTATGGCTACACCTTC
NA	TRBV2	NA	TRBJ2-6	CASSEGLTFGANVLTF	TGTGCCAGCAGTGAGGGCCTAACTTTTGGGGCCAACGTCCTGACTTTC
NA	TRBV19	NA	TRBJ2-3	CASSLLGAGTDTQYF	TGTGCCAGTAGCTTGCTGGGGGCCGGCACAGATACGCAGTATTTT
NA	TRBV12-5	NA	TRBJ1-5	CASGLRTYRDYDGQPQHF	TGTGCTAGTGGTTTGCGAACTTACAGGGATTATGACGGCCAGCCCCAGCATTTT
NA	TRBV7-9	NA	TRBJ1-1	CASSLDGDTEAFF	TGTGCCAGCAGCTTAGACGGGGACACTGAAGCTTTCTTT
NA	TRBV5-1	TRBD1	TRBJ2-7	CASSLETGTVAYEQYF	TGCGCCAGCAGCTTGGAGACCGGGACAGTCGCCTACGAGCAGTACTTC
NA	TRBV19	NA	TRBJ1-1	CASRSGHQIMNTEAFF	TGTGCCAGTCGTTCGGGACACCAAATAATGAACACTGAAGCTTTCTTT
NA	TRBV6-5	NA	TRBJ1-1	CASRPDPGRGAPAFF	TGTGCCAGCAGACCAGATCCGGGGCGCGGGGCCCCAGCTTTCTTT
NA	TRBV9	NA	TRBJ2-1	CASSDQSLAMQFF	TGTGCCAGCAGCGACCAATCACTAGCAATGCAGTTCTTC
NA	TRBV4-2	NA	TRBJ2-7	CASSPTSTVSSYEQYF	TGTGCCAGCAGCCCCACCTCGACTGTTAGCTCCTACGAGCAGTACTTC
NA	TRBV11-2	TRBD1	TRBJ1-1	CASSLGPGGLDTEAFF	TGTGCCAGCAGCTTAGGGCCAGGGGGCTTGGACACTGAAGCTTTCTTT
NA	TRBV9	NA	TRBJ2-2	CASSVEGGGSNTGELFF	TGTGCCAGCAGCGTAGAGGGAGGGGGGTCCAACACCGGGGAGCTGTTTTTT
NA	TRBV6-1	NA	TRBJ1-2	CASSELPGYGYTF	TGTGCCAGCAGTGAACTCCCCGGGTACGGCTACACCTTC
NA	TRBV7-9	NA	TRBJ1-3	CASSLDSQGHSGNTIYF	TGTGCCAGCAGCTTAGATTCCCAGGGCCACTCTGGAAACACCATATATTTT
NA	TRBV19	NA	TRBJ1-1	CASSIKNTEAFF	TGTGCCAGTAGTATCAAGAACACTGAAGCTTTCTTT
NA	TRBV4-3	NA	TRBJ2-7	CASSQAAGQFSYEQYF	TGCGCCAGCAGCCAAGCCGCGGGACAGTTCTCCTACGAGCAGTACTTC
NA	TRBV7-6	NA	TRBJ1-1	CASSPRQNTEAFF	TGTGCCAGCAGCCCTCGACAGAACACTGAAGCTTTCTTT
NA	TRBV2	TRBD1	TRBJ1-5	CASTGDRVRQPQHF	TGTGCCAGCACCGGGGACAGGGTAAGACAGCCCCAGCATTTT
NA	TRBV5-8	NA	TRBJ1-5	CASITGGRGNQPQHF	TGTGCCAGCATTACTGGGGGGAGGGGCAATCAGCCCCAGCATTTT
NA	TRBV30	NA	TRBJ2-3	CAWSARVGDTQYF	TGTGCCTGGAGTGCCAGGGTAGGGGATACGCAGTATTTT
NA	TRBV11-2	TRBD1	TRBJ1-2	CASSQTGTYGYTF	TGTGCCAGCAGCCAGACAGGGACTTATGGCTACACCTTC
NA	TRBV27	TRBD1	TRBJ2-7	CASSTLTGGFHEQYF	TGTGCCAGCAGTACCCTGACAGGGGGCTTCCACGAGCAGTACTTC